The next 20 T cell receptor beta chains were all read from a single sample in a study of identical twins. From the 5' RACE reads, TCRdb called clonotypes with MiXCR, one entry per CDR3 protein. The table shows about 550,000 distinct CDR3 sequences, with approximately 20% occurring only once. A further study also used this sample, focusing on yellow fever vaccine responses in identical twins.

Specimen: CD4+ T cells sorted from blood. These receptors originate from a woman between 18 and 30 years old in good health.

This clonotype was found a few times. J is TRBJ2-2 and V is TRBV29-1; D is unclear. The CDR3 is 15 amino acids. Germline CDR1 and CDR2: SQVTM and ANQGSEA. Trimming removed 1 base from V and 2 bases from J, with 11 bases in between. CDR3 nucleotide sequence: TGCAGCGTTGAAGTTGTACAGTTAAACACCGGGGAGCTGTTTTTT. Encoded protein: CSVEVVQLNTGELFF.

The V gene is TRBV11-2, the J gene TRBJ2-1, with a weak D call TRBD2 (6 bases). Germline CDR1 SGHAT, CDR2 FQNNGV. The V end lost 2 bases, the J end lost 0 bases, and 23 bases lay between the germline ends. The CDR3 covers 20 residues. The DNA for the CDR3 is TGTGCCAGCAGCTTATATGAGTTTGGGACCCCCGGGAGCTCCTACAATGAGCAGTTCTTC. Residues: CASSLYEFGTPGSSYNEQFF.

V is TRBV12-3 or TRBV12-4 and J is TRBJ2-7; TRBD2 aligns across 7 bases. V shed 6 bases and J 6 bases; nucleotides not matched to a gene: 8. This CDR3 has 13 residues. CDR3 DNA: TGTGCCAGCAGACCCAGCGGGGTAAGCGAGCAGTACTTC. This gives the protein CASRPSGVSEQYF.

This chain's CDR3 is CSASGGVETQYF. The CDR3 DNA follows: TGCAGTGCTAGCGGGGGGGTGGAGACCCAGTACTTC. The genes are TRBV20-1 and TRBJ2-5, with 8 bases lining up with TRBD2. CDR1 is DFQATT and CDR2 is SNEGSKA in the germline V gene (reference sequence). Trimming cost V 3 bases and J 5 bases; bases outside gene matches: 2. This CDR3 contains 12 residues.

This clonotype was seen only a few times. The V and J genes are TRBV11-2 and TRBJ2-7; D remains unclear. Germline V lookup: CDR1 SGHAT, CDR2 FQNNGV. V dropped 3 bases and J dropped 1 base, with 13 bases sitting between them. The CDR3 has 15 residues. The CDR3 loop reads CASSLVSIASYEQYV. The CDR3 DNA follows: TGTGCCAGCAGCTTGGTTTCCATCGCTTCCTACGAGCAGTACGTC.

This clonotype appeared a few times. The CDR3 bases are TGTGCCAGCAGCCAGGGGGCTGGTGGGGCCAACGTCCTGACTTTC. The encoded protein is CASSQGAGGANVLTF. V is TRBV3-1 and J is TRBJ2-6, with D possibly TRBD1 on 6 matching bases. The germline CDR1 and CDR2 sequences are LGHDT and YNNKEL (reference sequence). CDR3 length equals 15 residues. The ends were cut back, 3 bases at V and 3 bases at J, with 9 bases in the middle.

The genes are TRBV21-1 and TRBJ2-7; TRBD1 is the table's D call and was not checked against the DNA. TRBV21-1 constitutes a pseudogene. The CDR3 is 18 residues long. CDR3 sequence: CASSPDRARIVSPYEQYF. The CDR3 bases are TGTGCCAGCAGTCCGGACAGGGCACGTATTGTTAGCCCCTACGAGCAGTACTTC.

The chain is built from TRBV11-3 and TRBJ2-3; 7 nucleotides align to TRBD2. This CDR3 spans 15 amino acids. V was pared by 3 bases and J by 2 bases, with 5 bases of the junction left unmatched. Per germline, CDR1 SGHNT and CDR2 YENEEA. The CDR3 region is CASSFASGYTDTQYF. For the CDR3, the DNA is TGTGCCAGCAGCTTTGCTAGCGGATACACAGATACGCAGTATTTT. Drawing the rest from reference TRBV11-3 and TRBJ2-3, the complete variable domain is EAGVVQSPRYKIIEKKQPVAFWCNPISGHNTLYWYLQNLGQGPELLIRYENEEAVDDSQLPKDRFSAERLKGVDSTLKIQPAELGDSAVYLCASSFASGYTDTQYFGPGTRLTVL.

The chain couples TRBV20-1 to TRBJ2-7; 10 positions agree with TRBD2. V lost 3 bases to trimming and J lost 6 bases; unmatched junction nucleotides: 8. Germline V gene lookup returns CDR1 DFQATT and CDR2 SNEGSKA (reference sequence). The CDR3 is made up of 14 amino acids. The CDR3 here is CSARKGTSVSEQYF. CDR3 sequence (DNA): TGCAGTGCTAGGAAAGGGACTAGCGTCTCCGAGCAGTACTTC.

This clonotype showed up just a few times. The chain is built from TRBV6-1 and TRBJ2-5; possibly TRBD1 for D (5 bases). Per germline, CDR1 MNHNS and CDR2 SASEGT. Trimming cost V 10 bases and J 3 bases, with 21 bases left between them. The CDR3 is made up of 15 amino acids. The CDR3 protein is CATSQGRLEKETQYF. The CDR3 DNA sequence: TGTGCCACATCCCAGGGTCGATTAGAAAAAGAGACCCAGTACTTC.

This clonotype came up a few times. The chain is built from TRBV7-2 and TRBJ2-3, with D unclear. The CDR3 extends over 13 amino acids. The V end lost 5 bases, the J end lost 5 bases, and 11 bases lay between the germline ends. CDR1 and CDR2 (germline): SGHTA, FQGNSA. CDR3 coding DNA: TGTGCCAGCAGCCTGGCGAAGGTAGATACGCAGTATTTT. This codes for CASSLAKVDTQYF.

This clonotype was seen just once. The rearrangement links TRBV5-1 to TRBJ2-1; 7 nucleotides line up with TRBD1. The CDR3 covers 16 residues. After removal of 0 bases from V and 0 bases from J, the junction contained 3 bases not matched to a gene. Germline V gene sequence: CDR1 SGHRS, CDR2 YFSETQ. CDR3 in DNA: TGCGCCAGCAGCTTGGCCAAGGGGGCCTCCTACAATGAGCAGTTCTTC. It yields the protein CASSLAKGASYNEQFF.

The genes are TRBV5-1 and TRBJ2-5; 10 bases are shared with TRBD2. From germline, CDR1 is SGHRS and CDR2 YFSETQ. With V trimmed by 0 bases and J by 2 bases, 7 bases remained unmatched. This CDR3 comprises 17 residues. The chain's CDR3 is CASSLVPSGRGQETQYF. The CDR3 nucleotides are TGCGCCAGCAGCTTGGTTCCTAGCGGGAGAGGTCAAGAGACCCAGTACTTC. Using reference TRBV5-1 and TRBJ2-5 for the parts outside the CDR3, the full variable domain is KAGVTQTPRYLIKTRGQQVTLSCSPISGHRSVSWYQQTPGQGLQFLFEYFSETQRNKGNFPGRFSGRQFSNSRSEMNVSTLELGDSALYLCASSLVPSGRGQETQYFGPGTRLLVL.

This clonotype turned up a few times. The J gene is TRBJ2-1, the V gene TRBV5-6; 13 bases fit TRBD2. The CDR3 length is 17 residues. Unmatched junction bases numbered 4, after V lost 4 bases and J lost 0 bases. The germline CDR1 and CDR2 sequences are SGHDT and YYEEEE. This chain's CDR3 is CASSVGLAGLSYNEQFF. CDR3 DNA: TGTGCCAGCAGCGTGGGACTAGCGGGACTCTCCTACAATGAGCAGTTCTTC.

There are a few counts of this clonotype. J is TRBJ1-6 and V is TRBV20-1; D is uncertain. The ends were cut back, 3 bases at V and 6 bases at J, with 9 bases in the middle. CDR3 length: 13 amino acids. Germline loops: CDR1 DFQATT, CDR2 SNEGSKA (reference sequence). CDR3 residues: CSASFNLNSPLHF. The CDR3 region has the DNA TGCAGTGCTAGTTTCAATCTTAATTCACCCCTCCACTTT.

The rearrangement uses TRBV28 and TRBJ2-1, with 10 bases fitting TRBD2. Germline loops: CDR1 MDHEN, CDR2 SYDVKM. This CDR3 is built from 14 residues. J lost 10 bases, V lost 3 bases, and 6 bases had no gene match. CDR3 in DNA: TGTGCCAGCAGTTTCAGCGGGAGGGCGCAGGAGCAGTTCTTC. Its translation is CASSFSGRAQEQFF.

This clonotype was detected a few times. The chain is built from TRBV18 and TRBJ1-1; D may be TRBD1 (5 bases). This CDR3 has 15 residues. Trimming shortened V by 4 bases and J by 6 bases, and 18 bases separated the two germline ends. CDR1 is KGHSH and CDR2 is LQKENI in the germline V gene. The CDR3 nucleotides are TGTGCCAGCTCACGCAGGGAAAGTCCTTCCCCTGAAGCTTTCTTT. This sequence encodes CASSRRESPSPEAFF.

The V call is TRBV20-1, the J call TRBJ2-7; 9 bases match TRBD2. V was pared by 4 bases and J by 2 bases, with 3 bases of the junction left unmatched. The CDR3 consists of 13 residues. Per the germline V gene, CDR1 is DFQATT and CDR2 is SNEGSKA (reference sequence). The CDR3 nucleotides are TGCAGTGCTACTTTAGCGGGGGCCTACGAGCAGTACGTC. Protein product: CSATLAGAYEQYV.

The chain's CDR3 is CASSLGGTGVRDEQFF. DNA of the CDR3: TGCGCCAGCAGCTTGGGTGGGACAGGGGTGAGGGATGAGCAGTTCTTC. The chain links TRBV5-1 to TRBJ2-1; TRBD1 matches at 10 bases. With 0 bases clipped from V and 8 bases from J, the junction kept 8 bases outside the gene matches. The CDR3 contains 16 residues. Germline V gene lookup returns CDR1 SGHRS and CDR2 YFSETQ. Full variable domain (missing parts from reference TRBV5-1 and TRBJ2-1): KAGVTQTPRYLIKTRGQQVTLSCSPISGHRSVSWYQQTPGQGLQFLFEYFSETQRNKGNFPGRFSGRQFSNSRSEMNVSTLELGDSALYLCASSLGGTGVRDEQFFGPGTRLTVL.

This chain links TRBV21-1 with TRBJ2-7; whether TRBD1, the table's D call, matches the DNA was not checked. TRBV21-1 is a pseudogene. This CDR3 region has 18 residues. CDR3 amino acids: CASSNKRGPSLLRHEQYV. The CDR3 region has the DNA TGTGCCAGCAGCAATAAAAGGGGGCCGAGCTTGCTCCGACACGAGCAGTACGTC.